This is a list of T cell receptor beta chains from one sample in a study of T-cell reconstitution after alpha-beta-depleted transplantation in children. MiXCR, run by TCRdb on the PCR reads, gives a single entry per CDR3 protein. Of some 550,000 distinct CDR3 sequences listed, 23% were seen once; the top ten hold 14%. Material: PBMCs, mostly from graft donor cells, obtained 360 days after TCRalphabeta/CD19-depleted stem cell transplant. The receptors shown here come from a boy under two years old who had a stem cell transplant for acute myeloid leukemia, so the T cells may come from the graft donor. CDR3s include the opening cysteine and the closing phenylalanine or tryptophan. Each record gives: CDR3 protein, CDR3 DNA, J gene, V gene, clone size, D gene. D genes are given only for firm matches. Some rows mark clone size as missing; the rest say once, few, many or name a class of expanded clone.

CDR3: CSARVIAGARYEQYF; DNA: TGCAGTGCTAGGGTTATCGCGGGGGCGAGGTACGAGCAGTACTTC; J: TRBJ2-7; V: TRBV20-1; size: NA; D: NA
CDR3: CASSVDSAYGNTIYF; DNA: TGTGCCAGCAGCGTAGACTCAGCGTATGGAAACACCATATATTTT; J: TRBJ1-3; V: TRBV9; size: NA; D: NA
CDR3: CASRSWSPSDNEQFF; DNA: TGTGCCAGCAGGTCCTGGAGCCCCTCGGACAATGAGCAGTTCTTC; J: TRBJ2-1; V: TRBV6-2/TRBV6-3; size: NA; D: NA
CDR3: CSAALDRGRETQYF; DNA: TGCAGTGCGGCTCTGGACAGGGGTAGAGAGACCCAGTACTTC; J: TRBJ2-5; V: TRBV20-1; size: few; D: TRBD1
CDR3: CASSLVRDTDTQYF; DNA: TGTGCCAGCAGCTTGGTGAGGGATACAGATACGCAGTATTTT; J: TRBJ2-3; V: TRBV5-6; size: NA; D: NA
CDR3: CASSRPVRGGATTNTGELFF; DNA: TGTGCCAGCAGCCGACCGGTACGCGGGGGGGCAACCACAAACACCGGGGAGCTGTTTTTT; J: TRBJ2-2; V: TRBV27; size: many; D: TRBD2
CDR3: CSARELAGGRDEQFF; DNA: TGCAGTGCTAGAGAACTAGCGGGGGGGCGGGATGAGCAGTTCTTC; J: TRBJ2-1; V: TRBV20-1; size: once; D: TRBD2
CDR3: CASSSHRYPLTSTDTQYF; DNA: TGTGCCAGCAGTTCCCACAGGTACCCTTTGACTAGCACAGATACGCAGTATTTT; J: TRBJ2-3; V: TRBV12-3/TRBV12-4; size: NA; D: NA
CDR3: CASSQDPDSLLTDTQYF; DNA: TGTGCCAGCAGCCAAGACCCTGACTCGCTCCTCACAGATACGCAGTATTTT; J: TRBJ2-3; V: TRBV3-1; size: NA; D: NA
CDR3: CASSLSPRETQYF; DNA: TGTGCCAGCAGCTTATCCCCACGGGAGACCCAGTACTTC; J: TRBJ2-5; V: TRBV7-7; size: many; D: NA
CDR3: CASSLGMHSDNSPLHF; DNA: TGTGCCAGCAGCTTAGGGATGCACTCCGATAATTCACCCCTCCACTTT; J: TRBJ1-6; V: TRBV7-2; size: NA; D: NA
CDR3: CATSRGRDSAYEQYF; DNA: TGTGCCACCAGCAGGGGACGGGACAGCGCCTACGAGCAGTACTTC; J: TRBJ2-7; V: TRBV15; size: NA; D: TRBD1
CDR3: CSVLVLGDTFDDTQYF; DNA: TGCAGCGTTTTAGTATTAGGGGACACCTTTGACGATACGCAGTATTTT; J: TRBJ2-3; V: TRBV29-1; size: many; D: NA
CDR3: CSARDLGGRDVSQPQHF; DNA: TGCAGTGCTAGAGATCTCGGAGGGAGAGATGTTAGTCAGCCCCAGCATTTT; J: TRBJ1-5; V: TRBV20-1; size: NA; D: NA
CDR3: CASSLESGLEETQYF; DNA: TGCGCCAGCAGCTTGGAGTCGGGACTCGAAGAGACCCAGTACTTC; J: TRBJ2-5; V: TRBV5-1; size: NA; D: NA
CDR3: CASSESPGGNKNIQYF; DNA: TGTGCCAGCAGTGAATCCCCGGGGGGGAACAAAAACATTCAGTACTTC; J: TRBJ2-4; V: TRBV25-1; size: many; D: TRBD2
CDR3: CASSVSLAASTDTQYF; DNA: TGTGCCAGCAGCGTTTCGCTAGCGGCTAGCACAGATACGCAGTATTTT; J: TRBJ2-3; V: TRBV9; size: many; D: TRBD2
CDR3: CASRLEGQGAYEQYF; DNA: TGTGCCAGCCGTCTCGAGGGGCAGGGCGCCTACGAGCAGTACTTC; J: TRBJ2-7; V: TRBV27; size: NA; D: NA
CDR3: CSATPGGANVLTF; DNA: TGCAGTGCTACCCCCGGGGGGGCCAACGTCCTGACTTTC; J: TRBJ2-6; V: TRBV20-1; size: NA; D: NA